The 5 T cell receptor beta chains listed next were all sequenced from one sample in a study of cytomegalovirus exposure and HLA in healthy donors. With 60 Vbeta and 13 Jbeta primers, the PCR was carried out. The table came from immunoSEQ multiplex PCR; TCRdb's copy has only in-frame clones and leaves some out. The data hold some 220,000 clones, with around four fifths observed a single time. Source material: PBMCs. The receptors here all came from a woman in her forties in good health and CMV-seronegative.

This chain joins TRBV20-1 and TRBJ2-5, with 7 nucleotides matching TRBD1. Germline CDR1 reads DFQATT; CDR2 reads SNEGSKA (reference sequence). J gave up 4 bases and V 4 bases, and 0 bases lay outside the gene matches. This CDR3 contains 11 residues. The CDR3 nucleotides are TGCAGTGCTAACAGGGGAGAGACCCAGTACTTC. It translates to CSANRGETQYF.

The chain employs TRBV9 and TRBJ1-6, with 9 bases aligning to TRBD1. CDR1 is SGDLS and CDR2 is YYNGEE in the germline V gene. The CDR3 runs 16 residues. V shed 4 bases and J 9 bases; nucleotides not matched to a gene: 11. CDR3: CASSPRTGEGSSPLHF. CDR3 in DNA: TGTGCCAGCAGCCCGAGGACAGGGGAAGGTAGTTCACCCCTCCACTTT.

The CDR3 DNA is TGTGCCAGCAGTGCCGCCGGGACAGGGTTAACTGAAGCTTTCTTT. Residues: CASSAAGTGLTEAFF. The rearrangement links TRBV6-1 to TRBJ1-1, with TRBD1 matching over 9 bases. The V gene end was trimmed by 4 bases and the J gene end by 5 bases; junction bases not matched to a gene: 8. The CDR3 has 15 amino acids. Germline CDR1 MNHNS, CDR2 SASEGT.

A single count supports this clone. This chain uses TRBV27 with TRBJ2-7; D is perhaps TRBD2 (7 bases). There are 13 residues in the CDR3. Deletions cut 8 bases from V and 3 bases from J, with 14 bases between. Germline lookup yields CDR1 MNHEY and CDR2 SMNVEV (reference sequence). The CDR3 DNA reads as TGTGCCAGCTGGGGGGGGGCGAACTACGAGCAGTACTTC. It translates to CASWGGANYEQYF.

This clone was seen once. Relative to the germline gene, one junction end is altered; a read error may explain this. This chain's CDR3 is CASSSTGATDTQYF. In DNA, the CDR3 is TGTGCTAGCAGCTCGACAGGGGCCACAGATACGCAGTATTTT. This chain connects TRBV7-7 to TRBJ2-3, with 8 bases matching TRBD1. The CDR3 is 14 amino acids. The germline V gene encodes CDR1 SSHAT and CDR2 FNYEAQ (reference sequence).